This is a list of T cell receptor beta chains from one sample in a study of control samples from healthy donors and cancer patients. Here immunoSEQ multiplex PCR was the method, and the copy in TCRdb shows in-frame clones only, minus some. The table lists 100,000 or so clones, approximately 93% of them singletons, with approximately 1% in the top ten. Sequencing was performed on blood. These receptors were collected from a woman under 40 in good health. The CDR3 runs from the conserved cysteine through the conserved F or W. D genes are given only for firm matches. Size is omitted from some rows. Given values are once, few, many or a class for expanded clones.

cdr3_aa	cdr3_nt	clone_size	d_call	j_call	v_call
CASGRRLQGNTEAFF	TGTGCCAGCGGGCGCCGACTACAGGGGAACACTGAAGCTTTCTTT	NA	NA	TRBJ1-1	TRBV7-9
CASSRQPGPGTEAFF	TGTGCCAGCAGCCGCCAGCCGGGGCCGGGGACTGAAGCTTTCTTT	NA	NA	TRBJ1-1	TRBV3-1/TRBV3-2
CASSEGQGGNQPQHF	TGCGCCAGCAGCGAGGGACAGGGAGGGAATCAGCCCCAGCATTTT	NA	TRBD1	TRBJ1-5	TRBV5-1
CASSGRLDYNEQFF	TGCGCCAGCAGCGGGCGACTAGATTACAATGAGCAGTTCTTC	NA	NA	TRBJ2-1	TRBV5-1
CASSPGTGNEQYF	TGTGCCAGTAGTCCTGGGACGGGGAACGAGCAGTACTTC	few	NA	TRBJ2-7	TRBV19
CAWRGGGNQPQHF	TGTGCCTGGAGGGGTGGAGGCAATCAGCCCCAGCATTTT	NA	NA	TRBJ1-5	TRBV30
CASSSGTGDGYTF	TGTGCCAGCAGCTCCGGGACAGGGGATGGCTACACCTTC	few	TRBD1	TRBJ1-2	TRBV7-2
CASSPTTGDPLYFNQPQHF	TGTGCCAGCTCACCAACGACAGGGGACCCACTATATTTCAATCAGCCCCAGCATTTT	NA	TRBD1	TRBJ1-5	TRBV18
CASSAGTPRGGELFF	TGTGCCAGCAGCGCCGGGACTCCTCGAGGGGGGGAGCTGTTTTTT	NA	NA	TRBJ2-2	TRBV11-2
CASSQNEGVRYEQYF	TGTGCCAGCAGCCAAAACGAAGGGGTTAGGTACGAGCAGTACTTC	NA	NA	TRBJ2-7	TRBV14
CASSWQENTGELFF	TGTGCCAGCAGTTGGCAGGAGAACACCGGGGAGCTGTTTTTT	NA	NA	TRBJ2-2	TRBV2
CASSPGLSPGEQYF	TGTGCCAGCAGCCCGGGACTCTCCCCGGGCGAGCAGTACTTC	NA	NA	TRBJ2-7	TRBV7-9
CASSRIGLFNNEQFF	TGTGCCAGCAGCCGGATTGGCTTGTTTAACAATGAGCAGTTCTTC	NA	NA	TRBJ2-1	TRBV14
CASSFTGATLNTEAFF	TGTGCCAGCAGTTTCACGGGCGCTACGTTGAACACTGAAGCTTTCTTT	NA	NA	TRBJ1-1	TRBV28
CASSVEPRQGMGNEQFF	TGTGCCAGCAGCGTAGAACCCAGACAGGGGATGGGAAATGAGCAGTTCTTC	NA	TRBD1	TRBJ2-1	TRBV9
CSVLRQDYGYTF	TGCAGCGTCCTCAGACAGGACTATGGCTACACCTTC	NA	NA	TRBJ1-2	TRBV29-1
CASSEVEGRLDGYTF	TGTGCCAGCAGTGAAGTTGAGGGGCGGCTCGATGGCTACACCTTC	NA	NA	TRBJ1-2	TRBV25-1
CASSQGQGANEKLFF	TGTGCCAGCAGCCAGGGACAGGGGGCGAATGAAAAACTGTTTTTT	NA	TRBD1	TRBJ1-4	TRBV7-7
CASSGQWTSAEDTQYF	TGTGCCAGCAGTGGACAATGGACTAGCGCCGAAGATACGCAGTATTTT	NA	TRBD2	TRBJ2-3	TRBV2
CASSIGVEAGYTF	TGTGCCAGTAGTATTGGGGTGGAGGCTGGCTACACCTTC	once	NA	TRBJ1-2	TRBV19
CSVMRTGVGDTEAFF	TGCAGCGTTATGAGGACAGGGGTAGGGGACACTGAAGCTTTCTTT	NA	TRBD1	TRBJ1-1	TRBV29-1
CASSRTGQGVYDEQFF	TGTGCCAGCAGCCGAACGGGACAGGGCGTCTACGATGAGCAGTTCTTC	NA	TRBD1	TRBJ2-1	TRBV3-1/TRBV3-2
CASSLGGSDTQYF	TGCGCCAGCAGCCTGGGGGGGTCAGATACGCAGTATTTT	NA	TRBD2	TRBJ2-3	TRBV5-1
CASSVGTVGNTIYF	TGTGCCAGCAGCGTAGGGACAGTAGGAAACACCATATATTTT	NA	NA	TRBJ1-3	TRBV9
CASCPPKVIESGEQYF	TGTGCCAGCTGCCCCCCGAAGGTTATCGAGTCGGGGGAGCAGTACTTC	once	NA	TRBJ2-7	TRBV2
CASSAGDEETQYF	TGCGCCAGCAGTGCTGGGGATGAGGAGACCCAGTACTTC	few	NA	TRBJ2-5	TRBV5-1
CATSDAIPDTQYF	TGTGCCACCAGTGACGCTATACCAGATACGCAGTATTTT	NA	NA	TRBJ2-3	TRBV24-1
CASSSQEDGLVSF	TGTGCCAGCAGCTCGCAGGAGGACGGGCTTGTGTCCTTC	NA	NA	TRBJ1-2	TRBV11-3
CASSQVGGSDEQFF	TGTGCCAGCAGCCAAGTTGGGGGATCCGATGAGCAGTTCTTC	NA	NA	TRBJ2-1	TRBV4-2
CATSTGTVSNQPQHF	TGTGCCACCTCCACCGGGACAGTCTCGAATCAGCCCCAGCATTTT	NA	TRBD1	TRBJ1-5	TRBV6-5
CASSQDLGGLGGYTF	TGTGCCAGCAGCCAAGATCTCGGGGGCCTAGGGGGCTACACCTTC	NA	NA	TRBJ1-2	TRBV3-1/TRBV3-2
CASSSGIGGETQYF	TGTGCCAGCAGCTCCGGGATAGGAGGGGAGACCCAGTACTTC	NA	NA	TRBJ2-5	TRBV5-4
CASSLQGADTGELFF	TGCGCCAGCAGCTTGCAGGGGGCTGACACCGGGGAGCTGTTTTTT	NA	TRBD1	TRBJ2-2	TRBV5-1
CASSLLGPGELFF	TGTGCCAGCAGCTTATTAGGTCCCGGGGAGCTGTTTTTT	once	NA	TRBJ2-2	TRBV7-8
CASSMSGKGSNTEAFF	TGTGCCAGTAGTATGTCGGGGAAGGGGTCGAACACTGAAGCTTTCTTT	NA	NA	TRBJ1-1	TRBV19
CASSLGQGNGEQYF	TGCGCCAGCAGCTTGGGTCAGGGTAACGGCGAGCAGTACTTC	NA	NA	TRBJ2-7	TRBV5-1
CASSPPFRVTEAFF	TGTGCCAGCAGCCCGCCATTCAGGGTCACTGAAGCTTTCTTT	NA	NA	TRBJ1-1	TRBV7-2
CSVELGQGSGYTF	TGCAGCGTCGAGCTGGGACAGGGAAGCGGCTACACCTTC	NA	TRBD1	TRBJ1-2	TRBV29-1
CSASVGETSYNEQFF	TGCAGTGCTAGTGTCGGGGAAACCTCCTACAATGAGCAGTTCTTC	NA	NA	TRBJ2-1	TRBV20-1
CASSEGYSSGNTIYF	TGTGCCAGCAGTGAAGGGTACAGCTCTGGAAACACCATATATTTT	NA	NA	TRBJ1-3	TRBV6-1
CASSQAIRRSTEAFF	TGTGCCAGCAGCCAAGCAATAAGGAGGTCCACTGAAGCTTTCTTT	NA	NA	TRBJ1-1	TRBV14
CAISRGPSGGYEQYF	TGTGCCATCAGTCGGGGCCCTAGCGGGGGTTACGAGCAGTACTTC	NA	TRBD2	TRBJ2-7	TRBV10-3
CASSRTRNYEQYF	TGTGCCAGCAGCCGGACTAGAAACTACGAGCAGTACTTC	NA	TRBD2	TRBJ2-7	TRBV3-1/TRBV3-2
CASAFESASGSRNTDTQYF	TGTGCTAGTGCCTTTGAGTCGGCTAGCGGGAGTCGGAACACAGATACGCAGTATTTT	NA	TRBD2	TRBJ2-3	TRBV12-5
CASSMRPGGYEKLFF	TGTGCCAGTAGTATGAGGCCAGGGGGCTATGAAAAACTGTTTTTT	NA	TRBD1	TRBJ1-4	TRBV19